The 23 T cell receptor beta chains listed next were all sequenced from one sample in a study of blood T cell repertoires in COVID-19. Some clones are missing from TCRdb's copy, which holds only in-frame ones; the method was immunoSEQ multiplex PCR. The top ten clones hold roughly 6.5% of a sample with 110,000 or so clones, 75% to 90% of them seen once. Sequences were obtained from peripheral blood. The origin of the receptors is a woman in her fifties or sixties with acute or convalescent COVID-19.

The CDR3 protein is CASMGGNGQGFYEQYF. The CDR3 DNA reads TGTGCCAGCATGGGGGGAAATGGACAGGGGTTCTACGAGCAGTACTTC. J is TRBJ2-7 and V is TRBV28, with 9 bases fitting TRBD1. The CDR3 is 16 amino acids. V shed 7 bases, J shed 3 bases, and the junction held 13 bases outside the gene matches. Germline V gene lookup returns CDR1 MDHEN and CDR2 SYDVKM. Full variable domain (remainder filled in from reference TRBV28 and TRBJ2-7): DVKVTQSSRYLVKRTGEKVFLECVQDMDHENMFWYRQDPGLGLRLIYFSYDVKMKEKGDIPEGYSVSREKKERFSLILESASTNQTSMYLCASMGGNGQGFYEQYFGPGTRLTVT.

This chain uses TRBV24-1 with TRBJ2-1, with 11 nucleotides matching TRBD1. V lost 3 bases, J lost 8 bases, and 8 bases stayed unmatched. CDR1 is KGHDR and CDR2 is SFDVKD in the germline V gene. The CDR3 length is 16 residues. The CDR3 loop reads CATSDAGTGGKHEQFF. Here the CDR3 DNA reads TGTGCCACCAGTGATGCCGGGACAGGGGGTAAACATGAGCAGTTCTTC.

V and J are TRBV6-5 and TRBJ1-2; 7 positions match TRBD1. The CDR3 consists of 16 residues. Germline V lookup: CDR1 MNHEY, CDR2 SVGAGI. The J segment lost 8 bases and the V segment lost 0 bases, leaving 12 bases of the junction unmatched. The CDR3 reads CASSYSTGMRVRGYTF. CDR3 in DNA: TGTGCCAGCAGTTACTCGACAGGGATGAGGGTGAGGGGCTACACCTTC.

V usage is TRBV15 and J usage is TRBJ1-2, with 7 bases aligning to TRBD1. CDR1 and CDR2 from the germline V gene are LNHNV and YYDKDF (reference sequence). Unmatched junction bases numbered 7, after V lost 0 bases and J lost 6 bases. CDR3 size: 15 residues. In nucleotides, the CDR3 is TGTGCCACCAGCAGAGATGGCAGGGGGGAAAATGGCTACACCTTC. Translating gives CATSRDGRGENGYTF. Together with reference TRBV15 and TRBJ1-2, the CDR3 gives the full variable domain: DAMVIQNPRYQVTQFGKPVTLSCSQTLNHNVMYWYQQKSSQAPKLLFHYYDKDFNNEADTPDNFQSRRPNTSFCFLDIRSPGLGDTAMYLCATSRDGRGENGYTFGSGTRLTVV.

This clone appeared a few times. This chain connects TRBV4-1 to TRBJ1-1; 8 nucleotides line up with TRBD1. Germline V gives CDR1 MGHRA, CDR2 YSYEKL. V gave up 8 bases and J gave up 4 bases; unmatched junction bases: 9. The CDR3 totals 14 residues. CDR3 coding DNA: TGCGCCAGCGTAGGACAGGGCGACAGCACTGAAGCTTTCTTT. Translated, it gives CASVGQGDSTEAFF.

The chain joins TRBV2 to TRBJ1-6; D is unresolved. The CDR3 has 14 residues. Germline-derived CDR1 and CDR2 are SNHLY and FYNNEI. Trimming pared 5 bases from V and 3 bases from J, leaving 8 bases between. For the CDR3, the DNA is TGTGCCAGCAGTACTTTCCTCTATAATTCACCCCTCCACTTT. It specifies CASSTFLYNSPLHF.

The chain recombines TRBV10-1 with TRBJ2-3; 9 bases fit TRBD2. The CDR3 runs 18 residues. Germline V gene lookup returns CDR1 WNHNN and CDR2 SYGVQD (reference sequence). V lost 2 bases, J lost 0 bases, and 9 bases stayed unmatched. CDR3 region: CASSEVLAGPSSTDTQYF. The CDR3 region has the DNA TGCGCCAGCAGTGAGGTTCTAGCGGGGCCCTCTAGCACAGATACGCAGTATTTT.

The table lists this clone with a few counts. V gene TRBV18 combines with J gene TRBJ1-1; 7 bases are shared with TRBD1. Germline V gene sequence: CDR1 KGHSH, CDR2 LQKENI. The CDR3 is 15 residues long. Trimming cost V 6 bases and J 5 bases; bases outside gene matches: 12. The CDR3 loop is CASSSGTGAGTEAFF. CDR3 coding DNA: TGTGCCAGCTCGTCAGGCACAGGGGCGGGTACTGAAGCTTTCTTT.

This clone occurred once. V and J are TRBV2 and TRBJ2-3, with D possibly matching TRBD2 (6 bases). The CDR3 is made up of 14 amino acids. Germline V CDR1 and CDR2: SNHLY, FYNNEI. V was shortened by 5 bases and J by 1 base, with 10 bases between the two germline ends. CDR3 sequence: CASSIQRGTDTQYF. The CDR3 bases are TGTGCCAGCAGTATCCAGCGGGGCACAGATACGCAGTATTTT. Based on the CDR3 plus reference TRBV2 and TRBJ2-3, the full variable domain is EPEVTQTPSHQVTQMGQEVILRCVPISNHLYFYWYRQILGQKVEFLVSFYNNEISEKSEIFDDQFSVERPDGSNFTLKIRSTKLEDSAMYFCASSIQRGTDTQYFGPGTRLTVL.

This chain uses TRBV30 with TRBJ2-3, with 10 nucleotides matching TRBD2. Trimming cost V 0 bases and J 7 bases; bases outside gene matches: 7. This CDR3 comprises 15 residues. CDR1 and CDR2 from the germline V gene are GTSNPN and SVGIG (reference sequence). CDR3 in DNA: TGTGCCTGGAGTGTGGGGCTAGCGGGAGCTAATACGCAGTATTTT. Residues: CAWSVGLAGANTQYF.

This chain uses TRBV9 with TRBJ2-7; TRBD1 aligns across 8 bases. The CDR3 has 15 amino acids. Per the germline V gene, CDR1 is SGDLS and CDR2 is YYNGEE. The V and J ends lost 0 bases and 3 bases, in that order; junction bases with no gene match: 5. CDR3 residues: CASSVAGGEVYEQYF. The DNA of the CDR3 is TGTGCCAGCAGCGTAGCAGGGGGCGAAGTCTACGAGCAGTACTTC.

This sequence joins TRBV9 and TRBJ1-2; TRBD1 matches at 8 bases. Germline V CDR1 and CDR2: SGDLS, YYNGEE. CDR3 length: 14 residues. Trimming cost V 2 bases and J 7 bases; bases outside gene matches: 7. CDR3 nucleotides: TGTGCCAGCAGCGTCGGACAGGGATTAGGTGGCTACACCTTC. Amino acids: CASSVGQGLGGYTF.

The J gene is TRBJ2-2, the V gene TRBV5-1; D is perhaps TRBD1 (6 bases). Trimming pared 9 bases from V and 1 base from J, leaving 10 bases between. Looked up from germline, CDR1 is SGHRS and CDR2 is YFSETQ. The CDR3 runs to 13 residues. The CDR3 region has the DNA TGCGCCACCACGACAGGGAACACCGGGGAGCTGTTTTTT. Translation gives CATTTGNTGELFF.

CDR3 nucleotides: TGCAGTGCTAGTGGCGATAGGGCGCGGGTGGCCCATGGCTACACCTTC. Amino acid sequence: CSASGDRARVAHGYTF. The chain links TRBV20-1 to TRBJ1-2, with no clear D. The CDR3 has 16 residues. Germline CDR1 is DFQATT and CDR2 is SNEGSKA (reference sequence). Deletions cut 3 bases from V and 6 bases from J, with 23 bases between.

The CDR3 loop is CASSYSGGKKGYGYTF. Written as DNA, the CDR3 is TGTGCCAGCAGTTACTCTGGGGGGAAAAAGGGCTATGGCTACACCTTC. V and J are TRBV6-5 and TRBJ1-2; D possibly corresponds to TRBD1 (5 bases). There are 16 residues in the CDR3. With 0 bases removed from V and 4 bases from J, the gap between germline ends came to 15 bases. In germline, CDR1 is MNHEY, CDR2 SVGAGI.

J is TRBJ1-1 and V is TRBV30; no reliable D call. Germline V gene lookup returns CDR1 GTSNPN and CDR2 SVGIG (reference sequence). The CDR3 consists of 12 residues. V lost 2 bases and J lost 0, with 4 bases in between. The CDR3 DNA is TGTGCCTGGAGTCAAATGAACACTGAAGCTTTCTTT. It yields the protein CAWSQMNTEAFF.

The chain uses TRBV9 and TRBJ2-3; 7 nucleotides match TRBD1. Germline V gene data show CDR1 as SGDLS and CDR2 as YYNGEE. V shed 7 bases and J 3 bases; nucleotides not matched to a gene: 2. This CDR3 is built from 12 residues. In DNA form, the CDR3 reads TGTGCCAGCGGACAGGAGACAGATACGCAGTATTTT. Encoded protein: CASGQETDTQYF.

The V gene is TRBV30, the J gene TRBJ2-7; 7 nucleotides line up with TRBD1. The CDR3 totals 16 residues. Germline CDR1 reads GTSNPN; CDR2 reads SVGIG (reference sequence). Trimming removed 0 bases from V and 2 bases from J; junction bases left unmatched: 10. The CDR3 is CAWSVRYRGPAYEQYF. DNA of the CDR3: TGTGCCTGGAGTGTACGGTATAGGGGGCCCGCCTACGAGCAGTACTTC.

The CDR3 loop is CASSLAGGGVYEQYF. CDR3 bases: TGTGCCAGCAGCTTGGCCGGTGGAGGAGTCTACGAGCAGTACTTC. The chain combines TRBV5-4 with TRBJ2-7, with D possibly matching TRBD2 (5 bases). The V and J ends lost 0 bases and 3 bases respectively, with 13 bases between them. The V gene's germline CDR1 is SGHNT and CDR2 YYREEE (reference sequence). CDR3 length: 15 amino acids. Combining the CDR3 with reference TRBV5-4 and TRBJ2-7 gives the whole variable domain ETGVTQSPTHLIKTRGQQVTLRCSSQSGHNTVSWYQQALGQGPQFIFQYYREEENGRGNFPPRFSGLQFPNYSSELNVNALELDDSALYLCASSLAGGGVYEQYFGPGTRLTVT.

This clone is a singleton in its sample. The chain combines TRBV3-1 (or the pseudogene TRBV3-2) with TRBJ1-5; tentative D call: TRBD1 (5 bases). V gave up 4 bases and J gave up 6 bases, with 19 bases separating them. CDR1 and CDR2 (germline): LGHDT, YNNKEL (reference sequence). The CDR3 spans 16 residues. The CDR3 DNA sequence: TGTGCCAGCAGCCCCAGAATCCAGGGAGGGGTTCAGCCCCAGCATTTT. Translating it yields CASSPRIQGGVQPQHF.

This clone has just one count. The chain couples TRBV9 to TRBJ2-2, with D possibly matching TRBD1 (8 bases). Germline CDR1 is SGDLS and CDR2 is YYNGEE. With 3 bases removed from V and 5 bases from J, the gap between germline ends came to 17 bases. This CDR3 is built from 16 residues. The CDR3 bases are TGTGCCAGCAGCGGAGGACAGGGAGGGGGGACCGGGGAGCTGTTTTTT. This encodes CASSGGQGGGTGELFF.

The sample holds a few counts of this clone. The chain carries TRBV11-2 and TRBJ2-3; 10 nucleotides agree with TRBD1. Germline assignment: CDR1 SGHAT and CDR2 FQNNGV. V dropped 5 bases and J dropped 5; count of bases not matched to a gene: 16. This CDR3 contains 18 residues. CDR3 residues: CASSPNLYDRGQGDTQYF. The CDR3 DNA reads as TGTGCCAGCAGCCCCAATCTTTATGACAGGGGGCAAGGAGATACGCAGTATTTT.

The genes are TRBV6-5 and TRBJ1-2; a weak D match, TRBD1 (6 bases). Looked up from germline, CDR1 is MNHEY and CDR2 is SVGAGI. The CDR3 length is 15 residues. V was clipped by 6 bases and J by 7 bases, with 21 bases between them. CDR3 amino acids: CASSLGQTLGRGYTF. The CDR3 DNA reads TGTGCCAGCAGCCTAGGACAGACTTTGGGACGTGGCTACACCTTC.